The rows below give T cell receptor beta chains drawn from one sample of a study of blood T cell repertoires in COVID-19. Assay used: immunoSEQ multiplex PCR; TCRdb lists only in-frame clones, some missing. Of under 300,000 clones listed, roughly 88% are singletons. What was sequenced was PBMCs or T cells enriched from blood (not recorded which). The receptors come from a woman in her thirties who had recovered from COVID-19. CDR3s include the opening cysteine and the closing phenylalanine or tryptophan. A D gene is named only where the DNA matches it firmly. Size tells how often a clone was seen (once, few, many) or the class of an expanded clone, and some rows leave it out.

J gene: TRBJ1-4; D gene: TRBD1; clone size: NA; V gene: TRBV5-5; CDR3 protein: CASSQTGGSGLGEKLFF; CDR3 DNA: TGTGCCAGCAGCCAGACAGGGGGCTCCGGTTTGGGTGAAAAACTGTTTTTT
J gene: TRBJ1-4; D gene: NA; clone size: NA; V gene: TRBV7-8; CDR3 protein: CASSQTRSSSGKLFF; CDR3 DNA: TGTGCCAGCAGCCAAACAAGGTCGTCGTCGGGAAAACTGTTTTTT
J gene: TRBJ2-5; D gene: TRBD2; clone size: NA; V gene: TRBV5-4; CDR3 protein: CASRAERESRKETQYF; CDR3 DNA: TGTGCCAGCAGAGCGGAGCGGGAGAGCCGGAAAGAGACCCAGTACTTC
J gene: TRBJ1-2; D gene: TRBD1; clone size: NA; V gene: TRBV19; CDR3 protein: CASSSDRGRDYGYTF; CDR3 DNA: TGTGCCAGTAGTTCCGACAGGGGGCGAGACTATGGCTACACCTTC
J gene: TRBJ2-5; D gene: NA; clone size: NA; V gene: TRBV29-1; CDR3 protein: CSVVSSGLLKETQYF; CDR3 DNA: TGCAGCGTTGTCTCTTCGGGACTGCTAAAAGAGACCCAGTACTTC
J gene: TRBJ1-3; D gene: NA; clone size: NA; V gene: TRBV19; CDR3 protein: CASSKRQTGGTIYF; CDR3 DNA: TGTGCCAGTAGTAAAAGACAGACGGGAGGCACCATATATTTT
J gene: TRBJ2-7; D gene: NA; clone size: NA; V gene: TRBV7-2; CDR3 protein: CASSFGLARDLYYEQYF; CDR3 DNA: TGTGCCAGCAGCTTTGGTCTAGCGCGAGACCTTTACTACGAGCAGTACTTC
J gene: TRBJ1-1; D gene: TRBD1; clone size: NA; V gene: TRBV4-1; CDR3 protein: CASSHNRGRTEAFF; CDR3 DNA: TGCGCCAGCAGCCATAACAGGGGAAGGACTGAAGCTTTCTTT
J gene: TRBJ1-1; D gene: NA; clone size: NA; V gene: TRBV28; CDR3 protein: CASSTGGNRRTEAFF; CDR3 DNA: TGTGCCAGCAGTACTGGGGGGAACCGAAGGACTGAAGCTTTCTTT
J gene: TRBJ2-3; D gene: NA; clone size: NA; V gene: TRBV5-3; CDR3 protein: CARSLGGSTDTQYF; CDR3 DNA: TGTGCCAGAAGCTTAGGGGGTAGCACAGATACGCAGTATTTT
J gene: TRBJ2-7; D gene: NA; clone size: NA; V gene: TRBV3-1/TRBV3-2; CDR3 protein: CASSNTFYEQYF; CDR3 DNA: TGTGCCAGCAGCAATACTTTCTACGAGCAGTACTTC
J gene: TRBJ2-1; D gene: TRBD2; clone size: NA; V gene: TRBV13; CDR3 protein: CASSTLLAAYNEQFF; CDR3 DNA: TGTGCCAGCAGTACCCTACTAGCGGCCTACAATGAGCAGTTCTTC
J gene: TRBJ1-2; D gene: NA; clone size: NA; V gene: TRBV2; CDR3 protein: CASRKESPYGYTF; CDR3 DNA: TGTGCCAGCAGGAAGGAGTCCCCTTATGGCTACACCTTC
J gene: TRBJ2-5; D gene: NA; clone size: NA; V gene: TRBV5-4; CDR3 protein: CASSGATVGGETQYF; CDR3 DNA: TGTGCCAGCAGCGGGGCGACAGTGGGAGGAGAGACCCAGTACTTC
J gene: TRBJ2-5; D gene: TRBD2; clone size: NA; V gene: TRBV29-1; CDR3 protein: CSVRLAEETQYF; CDR3 DNA: TGCAGCGTTAGACTAGCGGAAGAGACCCAGTACTTC
J gene: TRBJ2-3; D gene: NA; clone size: NA; V gene: TRBV7-3; CDR3 protein: CASSTSAGITDTQYF; CDR3 DNA: TGTGCCAGCAGCACCTCGGCCGGGATCACAGATACGCAGTATTTT
J gene: TRBJ1-5; D gene: NA; clone size: NA; V gene: TRBV25-1; CDR3 protein: CASSPSQRWYQPQHF; CDR3 DNA: TGTGCCAGCAGTCCCTCACAACGCTGGTATCAGCCCCAGCATTTT
J gene: TRBJ2-1; D gene: NA; clone size: NA; V gene: TRBV10-3; CDR3 protein: CAISERGIFSLF; CDR3 DNA: TGTGCCATCAGTGAAAGGGGGATCTTCTCCCTCTTC
J gene: TRBJ2-1; D gene: TRBD2; clone size: NA; V gene: TRBV28; CDR3 protein: CASSLTGLAGIHEQFF; CDR3 DNA: TGTGCCAGCAGTCTCACGGGACTAGCGGGGATCCATGAGCAGTTCTTC
J gene: TRBJ2-5; D gene: TRBD1; clone size: NA; V gene: TRBV7-8; CDR3 protein: CASSVDRAQETQYF; CDR3 DNA: TGTGCCAGCAGCGTCGACAGGGCCCAAGAGACCCAGTACTTC
J gene: TRBJ2-7; D gene: TRBD2; clone size: NA; V gene: TRBV6-5; CDR3 protein: CASNPTSGSLGEQYF; CDR3 DNA: TGTGCCAGCAACCCGACTAGCGGGAGTCTAGGTGAGCAGTACTTC
J gene: TRBJ2-7; D gene: NA; clone size: NA; V gene: TRBV19; CDR3 protein: CASSRTPPYEQYF; CDR3 DNA: TGTGCCAGTAGTAGGACACCTCCCTACGAGCAGTACTTC
J gene: TRBJ1-6; D gene: TRBD1; clone size: NA; V gene: TRBV6-5; CDR3 protein: CASSYRQGVENSPLHF; CDR3 DNA: TGTGCCAGCAGTTACAGACAGGGTGTGGAGAATTCACCCCTCCACTTT
J gene: TRBJ2-7; D gene: NA; clone size: NA; V gene: TRBV7-9; CDR3 protein: CASSFPDRAYEQYF; CDR3 DNA: TGTGCCAGCAGCTTTCCGGACAGAGCATACGAGCAGTACTTC
J gene: TRBJ1-2; D gene: NA; clone size: NA; V gene: TRBV7-8; CDR3 protein: CASSLGREGYGYTF; CDR3 DNA: TGTGCCAGCAGCCTGGGCCGGGAGGGCTATGGCTACACCTTC
J gene: TRBJ1-1; D gene: NA; clone size: NA; V gene: TRBV7-9; CDR3 protein: CASSFDRTEAFF; CDR3 DNA: TGTGCCAGCAGCTTCGACAGGACTGAAGCTTTCTTT
J gene: TRBJ1-2; D gene: NA; clone size: once; V gene: TRBV5-4; CDR3 protein: CASSVGVNYGYTF; CDR3 DNA: TGTGCCAGCAGCGTGGGAGTTAACTATGGCTACACCTTC
J gene: TRBJ2-3; D gene: TRBD1; clone size: NA; V gene: TRBV16; CDR3 protein: CASSPWTGQQYF; CDR3 DNA: TGTGCCAGCAGCCCCTGGACAGGGCAACAGTATTTT
J gene: TRBJ2-1; D gene: TRBD1; clone size: NA; V gene: TRBV19; CDR3 protein: CASSIDRDSYNEQFF; CDR3 DNA: TGTGCCAGTAGTATTGACAGGGACTCCTACAATGAGCAGTTCTTC
J gene: TRBJ2-3; D gene: NA; clone size: NA; V gene: TRBV7-3; CDR3 protein: CASSLMGQGTDTQYF; CDR3 DNA: TGTGCCAGCAGCTTAATGGGACAAGGCACAGATACGCAGTATTTT
J gene: TRBJ2-2; D gene: TRBD1; clone size: NA; V gene: TRBV7-9; CDR3 protein: CASSLEAGDRDFTGELFF; CDR3 DNA: TGTGCCAGCAGCTTAGAGGCCGGGGACAGGGACTTCACCGGGGAGCTGTTTTTT
J gene: TRBJ1-2; D gene: TRBD1; clone size: few; V gene: TRBV18; CDR3 protein: CASSPRPRDSYGYTF; CDR3 DNA: TGTGCCAGCTCACCAAGGCCTCGGGACAGCTATGGCTACACCTTC
J gene: TRBJ1-4; D gene: NA; clone size: NA; V gene: TRBV2; CDR3 protein: CASVRAANEKLFF; CDR3 DNA: TGTGCCAGTGTGCGCGCCGCTAATGAAAAACTGTTTTTT
J gene: TRBJ1-2; D gene: NA; clone size: NA; V gene: TRBV19; CDR3 protein: CASVGAGGYTF; CDR3 DNA: TGTGCCAGTGTAGGGGCTGGGGGCTACACCTTC
J gene: TRBJ1-3; D gene: NA; clone size: NA; V gene: TRBV20-1; CDR3 protein: CSAQGNTIYF; CDR3 DNA: TGCAGTGCCCAGGGAAACACCATATATTTT
J gene: TRBJ2-3; D gene: NA; clone size: NA; V gene: TRBV3-1/TRBV3-2; CDR3 protein: CASSQGSRFTDTQYF; CDR3 DNA: TGTGCCAGCAGCCAAGGGAGCAGATTCACAGATACGCAGTATTTT
J gene: TRBJ2-1; D gene: NA; clone size: NA; V gene: TRBV7-8; CDR3 protein: CASRDRDSSSYNEQFF; CDR3 DNA: TGTGCCAGCAGGGACCGGGACTCGAGCTCCTACAATGAGCAGTTCTTC
J gene: TRBJ2-3; D gene: NA; clone size: NA; V gene: TRBV6-6; CDR3 protein: CASSYSAGDTQYF; CDR3 DNA: TGTGCCAGCAGTTACTCGGCTGGAGATACGCAGTATTTT
J gene: TRBJ2-7; D gene: TRBD1; clone size: NA; V gene: TRBV19; CDR3 protein: CASSMGQGAFYEQYF; CDR3 DNA: TGTGCCAGTAGTATGGGACAGGGGGCCTTCTACGAGCAGTACTTC
J gene: TRBJ1-2; D gene: NA; clone size: NA; V gene: TRBV28; CDR3 protein: CASSLNQAVYGYTF; CDR3 DNA: TGTGCCAGCAGTTTAAATCAGGCAGTCTATGGCTACACCTTC
J gene: TRBJ2-7; D gene: TRBD2; clone size: NA; V gene: TRBV3-1/TRBV3-2; CDR3 protein: CASSHALPGLAHEQYF; CDR3 DNA: TGTGCCAGCAGCCATGCTTTACCGGGACTAGCCCACGAGCAGTACTTC
J gene: TRBJ2-5; D gene: NA; clone size: NA; V gene: TRBV1; CDR3 protein: CTSSQLASGGTQEETQYF; CDR3 DNA: TGCACCAGCAGCCAATTGGCTAGCGGGGGCACTCAAGAAGAGACCCAGTACTTC
J gene: TRBJ1-2; D gene: NA; clone size: once; V gene: TRBV24-1; CDR3 protein: CATSASTGGYTF; CDR3 DNA: TGTGCCACCAGTGCTTCGACAGGCGGCTACACCTTC
J gene: TRBJ1-2; D gene: TRBD1; clone size: NA; V gene: TRBV27; CDR3 protein: CASRPDRRYGYTF; CDR3 DNA: TGTGCCAGCAGACCGGACAGGCGATATGGCTACACCTTC
J gene: TRBJ1-6; D gene: NA; clone size: NA; V gene: TRBV5-4; CDR3 protein: CASSLEVTGSPLHF; CDR3 DNA: TGTGCCAGCAGCTTGGAAGTTACAGGTTCACCCCTCCACTTT
J gene: TRBJ2-1; D gene: NA; clone size: NA; V gene: TRBV27; CDR3 protein: CASSLSRIYNEQFF; CDR3 DNA: TGTGCCAGCAGTTTATCGCGGATATACAATGAGCAGTTCTTC
J gene: TRBJ2-1; D gene: NA; clone size: NA; V gene: TRBV5-4; CDR3 protein: CASSLELSYNEQFF; CDR3 DNA: TGTGCCAGCAGCCTGGAGCTCTCCTACAATGAGCAGTTCTTC
J gene: TRBJ2-1; D gene: TRBD2; clone size: NA; V gene: TRBV5-4; CDR3 protein: CASSLGGSSYNEQFF; CDR3 DNA: TGTGCCAGCAGCTTAGGCGGGAGCTCCTACAATGAGCAGTTCTTC
J gene: TRBJ1-1; D gene: TRBD1; clone size: NA; V gene: TRBV5-4; CDR3 protein: CASLPKDRGSTEAFF; CDR3 DNA: TGTGCCAGCTTGCCGAAAGACAGGGGAAGCACTGAAGCTTTCTTT
J gene: TRBJ1-6; D gene: NA; clone size: NA; V gene: TRBV3-1/TRBV3-2; CDR3 protein: CASSPDRGNYNSPLHF; CDR3 DNA: TGTGCCAGCAGTCCTGACAGAGGAAACTATAATTCACCCCTCCACTTT
J gene: TRBJ2-3; D gene: NA; clone size: NA; V gene: TRBV11-2; CDR3 protein: CASSWSDTTDTQYF; CDR3 DNA: TGTGCCAGCAGCTGGAGCGATACCACAGATACGCAGTATTTT
J gene: TRBJ1-1; D gene: NA; clone size: few; V gene: TRBV5-5; CDR3 protein: CASSFSPGGTEAFF; CDR3 DNA: TGTGCCAGCAGCTTTTCCCCCGGGGGCACTGAAGCTTTCTTT
J gene: TRBJ1-1; D gene: NA; clone size: NA; V gene: TRBV10-3; CDR3 protein: CAISAVREVQTEAFF; CDR3 DNA: TGTGCCATCAGTGCCGTAAGGGAGGTACAGACTGAAGCTTTCTTT
J gene: TRBJ2-2; D gene: NA; clone size: NA; V gene: TRBV5-1; CDR3 protein: CASSPRGADYTGELFF; CDR3 DNA: TGCGCCAGCAGCCCCAGGGGGGCAGACTACACCGGGGAGCTGTTTTTT
J gene: TRBJ1-1; D gene: NA; clone size: NA; V gene: TRBV19; CDR3 protein: CASSYRNTEAFF; CDR3 DNA: TGTGCCAGTAGTTACAGAAACACTGAAGCTTTCTTT